These T cell receptor beta chains were read from a single sample in a study of shared clonotypes between healthy human individuals. Method: immunoSEQ multiplex PCR; TCRdb's copy keeps in-frame clones and lacks some. Of millions of clones detected, 85% to 95% appear once; the ten largest clones hold around 0.4%. Material: naive CD4+ T cells from PBMCs. These receptors all stem from a man aged 18-30 years in good health. Some clones in this sample may be carry-over from other donors' samples. The CDR3 runs from the conserved cysteine through the conserved F or W. D genes are given only for firm matches. Size is stated for part of the rows, as once, few or many counts, or as a class when the clone is expanded.

d_call: .
clone_size: .
v_call: TRBV6-5
j_call: TRBJ2-4
cdr3_aa: CASSSVRGLAKNIQYF
cdr3_nt: TGTGCCAGCAGTTCTGTCCGGGGTCTAGCCAAAAACATTCAGTACTTC

d_call: TRBD2
clone_size: once
v_call: TRBV15
j_call: TRBJ2-3
cdr3_aa: CATSRAGGRATDTQYF
cdr3_nt: TGTGCCACCAGCAGAGCGGGCGGGAGGGCCACGGATACGCAGTATTTT

d_call: TRBD1
clone_size: .
v_call: TRBV7-2
j_call: TRBJ1-2
cdr3_aa: CASSEGQGGYTF
cdr3_nt: TGTGCCAGCAGCGAAGGACAGGGGGGCTACACCTTC

d_call: TRBD2
clone_size: .
v_call: TRBV27
j_call: TRBJ2-7
cdr3_aa: CASSKGASGAYEQYF
cdr3_nt: TGTGCCAGCAGTAAGGGGGCTAGCGGGGCCTACGAGCAGTACTTC

d_call: .
clone_size: .
v_call: TRBV12-5
j_call: TRBJ2-3
cdr3_aa: CASAPSATDTQYF
cdr3_nt: TGTGCTAGTGCCCCGTCGGCTACAGATACGCAGTATTTT

d_call: .
clone_size: once
v_call: TRBV10-3
j_call: TRBJ1-5
cdr3_aa: CAISETAATNQPQHF
cdr3_nt: TGTGCCATCAGTGAGACCGCAGCGACCAATCAGCCCCAGCATTTT

d_call: .
clone_size: .
v_call: TRBV29-1
j_call: TRBJ1-2
cdr3_aa: CSVLRGANYGYTF
cdr3_nt: TGCAGCGTCCTTCGGGGAGCTAACTATGGCTACACCTTC

d_call: .
clone_size: .
v_call: TRBV10-3
j_call: TRBJ2-5
cdr3_aa: CAIGGGYQETQYF
cdr3_nt: TGTGCCATCGGGGGCGGCTACCAAGAGACCCAGTACTTC

d_call: .
clone_size: .
v_call: TRBV5-1
j_call: TRBJ2-3
cdr3_aa: CASSLGGSTDTQYF
cdr3_nt: TGCGCCAGCAGCTTGGGCGGATCCACAGATACGCAGTATTTT

d_call: .
clone_size: .
v_call: TRBV2
j_call: TRBJ2-5
cdr3_aa: CASSDSRSQETQYF
cdr3_nt: TGTGCCAGCAGTGACTCGCGATCCCAAGAGACCCAGTACTTC

d_call: TRBD2
clone_size: .
v_call: TRBV4-3
j_call: TRBJ2-2
cdr3_aa: CASSQGSLAGGTISGELFF
cdr3_nt: TGCGCCAGCAGCCAAGGGTCCCTAGCGGGAGGGACGATCTCCGGGGAGCTGTTTTTT

d_call: .
clone_size: .
v_call: TRBV5-1
j_call: TRBJ1-1
cdr3_aa: CASSSTGGSGTEAFF
cdr3_nt: TGCGCCAGCAGCTCGACGGGGGGCAGTGGCACTGAAGCTTTCTTT

d_call: .
clone_size: .
v_call: TRBV5-1
j_call: TRBJ1-4
cdr3_aa: CASSVGAQGEKLFF
cdr3_nt: TGCGCCAGCAGCGTCGGGGCCCAGGGTGAAAAACTGTTTTTT

d_call: TRBD1
clone_size: .
v_call: TRBV28
j_call: TRBJ1-2
cdr3_aa: CASSKSPPGQAGGYTF
cdr3_nt: TGTGCCAGCAGCAAATCCCCCCCGGGACAGGCGGGTGGCTACACCTTC

d_call: .
clone_size: .
v_call: TRBV15
j_call: TRBJ1-1
cdr3_aa: CATSRDRAVGEAFF
cdr3_nt: TGTGCCACCAGCAGAGACCGAGCGGTGGGCGAAGCTTTCTTT

d_call: TRBD2
clone_size: .
v_call: TRBV10-3
j_call: TRBJ2-1
cdr3_aa: CAISDGGSRDEQFF
cdr3_nt: TGTGCCATCAGTGATGGCGGGAGTAGAGATGAGCAGTTCTTC

d_call: .
clone_size: .
v_call: TRBV5-8
j_call: TRBJ1-5
cdr3_aa: CASSLVQGGSNQPQHF
cdr3_nt: TGTGCCAGCAGCTTGGTACAGGGTGGGAGCAATCAGCCCCAGCATTTT

d_call: .
clone_size: .
v_call: TRBV5-4
j_call: TRBJ2-7
cdr3_aa: CASSAGEAYEQYF
cdr3_nt: TGTGCCAGCAGCGCCGGAGAGGCCTACGAGCAGTACTTC

d_call: .
clone_size: .
v_call: TRBV18
j_call: TRBJ2-5
cdr3_aa: CASSLVGGGETQYF
cdr3_nt: TGTGCCAGCTCCCTCGTGGGGGGTGGAGAGACCCAGTACTTC

d_call: .
clone_size: .
v_call: TRBV28
j_call: TRBJ1-4
cdr3_aa: CASSLSGPNEKLFF
cdr3_nt: TGTGCCAGCAGTTTATCCGGCCCTAATGAAAAACTGTTTTTT

d_call: .
clone_size: .
v_call: TRBV4-1
j_call: TRBJ1-2
cdr3_aa: CASSQEKGAHYGYTF
cdr3_nt: TGCGCCAGCAGCCAAGAAAAAGGGGCCCACTATGGCTACACCTTC

d_call: TRBD1
clone_size: .
v_call: TRBV5-1
j_call: TRBJ1-1
cdr3_aa: CASSTGQTTEAFF
cdr3_nt: TGCGCCAGCAGCACGGGACAGACCACTGAAGCTTTCTTT

d_call: .
clone_size: once
v_call: TRBV5-1
j_call: TRBJ1-4
cdr3_aa: CASSPGRGLNEKLFF
cdr3_nt: TGCGCCAGCAGCCCGGGACGGGGACTGAATGAAAAACTGTTTTTT

d_call: .
clone_size: .
v_call: TRBV7-9
j_call: TRBJ1-4
cdr3_aa: CASSLDGVEKLFF
cdr3_nt: TGTGCCAGCAGCTTGGATGGGGTAGAAAAACTGTTTTTT

d_call: .
clone_size: .
v_call: TRBV27
j_call: TRBJ2-2
cdr3_aa: CASSSDSPRELFF
cdr3_nt: TGTGCCAGCAGTTCAGACAGCCCGCGGGAGCTGTTTTTT

d_call: .
clone_size: .
v_call: TRBV7-6
j_call: TRBJ2-5
cdr3_aa: CASSLRALGETQYF
cdr3_nt: TGTGCCAGCAGCTTACGGGCTTTGGGAGAGACCCAGTACTTC

d_call: TRBD2
clone_size: .
v_call: TRBV30
j_call: TRBJ2-7
cdr3_aa: CAWIRAGGSYEQYF
cdr3_nt: TGTGCCTGGATCCGAGCGGGAGGATCCTACGAGCAGTACTTC

d_call: .
clone_size: few
v_call: TRBV19
j_call: TRBJ1-5
cdr3_aa: CASSIYRGVKHF
cdr3_nt: TGTGCCAGTAGTATATATCGGGGTGTTAAGCATTTT

d_call: .
clone_size: .
v_call: TRBV27
j_call: TRBJ1-5
cdr3_aa: CASSPSWGGYSNQPQHF
cdr3_nt: TGTGCCAGCAGTCCCAGTTGGGGGGGGTATAGCAATCAGCCCCAGCATTTT

d_call: .
clone_size: .
v_call: TRBV5-1
j_call: TRBJ2-4
cdr3_aa: CASSLAYSGEGQYF
cdr3_nt: TGCGCCAGCAGCTTGGCCTATTCCGGCGAGGGTCAGTACTTC

d_call: .
clone_size: .
v_call: TRBV18
j_call: TRBJ2-2
cdr3_aa: CASSQGTGELFF
cdr3_nt: TGTGCCAGCTCACAAGGCACCGGGGAGCTGTTTTTT

d_call: TRBD1
clone_size: .
v_call: TRBV5-4
j_call: TRBJ1-5
cdr3_aa: CASSPGQGDQPQHF
cdr3_nt: TGTGCCAGCAGCCCGGGACAGGGAGATCAGCCCCAGCATTTT

d_call: .
clone_size: .
v_call: TRBV5-1
j_call: TRBJ2-5
cdr3_aa: CASSFGVGQETQYF
cdr3_nt: TGCGCCAGCAGCTTCGGGGTGGGGCAAGAGACCCAGTACTTC

d_call: .
clone_size: .
v_call: TRBV6-6
j_call: TRBJ1-1
cdr3_aa: CASSYARTGTAFF
cdr3_nt: TGTGCCAGCAGTTACGCCCGAACAGGGACAGCTTTCTTT

d_call: .
clone_size: .
v_call: TRBV19
j_call: TRBJ1-2
cdr3_aa: CASSMRNYGYTF
cdr3_nt: TGTGCCAGTAGTATGAGAAACTATGGCTACACCTTC

d_call: TRBD2
clone_size: .
v_call: TRBV5-1
j_call: TRBJ2-1
cdr3_aa: CASLSTSGNYNEQFF
cdr3_nt: TGCGCCAGCCTATCGACTAGCGGAAACTACAATGAGCAGTTCTTC

d_call: .
clone_size: .
v_call: TRBV7-3
j_call: TRBJ2-2
cdr3_aa: CASSSTGAGELFF
cdr3_nt: TGTGCCAGCAGCTCCACGGGAGCCGGGGAGCTGTTTTTT

d_call: .
clone_size: .
v_call: TRBV6-5
j_call: TRBJ1-1
cdr3_aa: CASSSPGLNTEAFF
cdr3_nt: TGTGCCAGCAGTTCGCCGGGCCTGAACACTGAAGCTTTCTTT

d_call: TRBD1
clone_size: once
v_call: TRBV18
j_call: TRBJ1-4
cdr3_aa: CASSPDRGDEKLFF
cdr3_nt: TGTGCCAGCTCACCGGACAGGGGGGATGAAAAACTGTTTTTT

d_call: TRBD2
clone_size: .
v_call: TRBV6-1
j_call: TRBJ2-1
cdr3_aa: CASRRLAGGYNEQFF
cdr3_nt: TGTGCCAGCAGAAGACTAGCGGGAGGGTACAATGAGCAGTTCTTC

d_call: TRBD1
clone_size: once
v_call: TRBV19
j_call: TRBJ2-3
cdr3_aa: CASSTGQGADTQYF
cdr3_nt: TGTGCCAGTAGTACGGGACAGGGAGCAGATACGCAGTATTTT

d_call: TRBD1
clone_size: .
v_call: TRBV9
j_call: TRBJ2-3
cdr3_aa: CASSVAGAGGSDTQYF
cdr3_nt: TGTGCCAGCAGCGTAGCGGGGGCAGGGGGCTCGGATACGCAGTATTTT